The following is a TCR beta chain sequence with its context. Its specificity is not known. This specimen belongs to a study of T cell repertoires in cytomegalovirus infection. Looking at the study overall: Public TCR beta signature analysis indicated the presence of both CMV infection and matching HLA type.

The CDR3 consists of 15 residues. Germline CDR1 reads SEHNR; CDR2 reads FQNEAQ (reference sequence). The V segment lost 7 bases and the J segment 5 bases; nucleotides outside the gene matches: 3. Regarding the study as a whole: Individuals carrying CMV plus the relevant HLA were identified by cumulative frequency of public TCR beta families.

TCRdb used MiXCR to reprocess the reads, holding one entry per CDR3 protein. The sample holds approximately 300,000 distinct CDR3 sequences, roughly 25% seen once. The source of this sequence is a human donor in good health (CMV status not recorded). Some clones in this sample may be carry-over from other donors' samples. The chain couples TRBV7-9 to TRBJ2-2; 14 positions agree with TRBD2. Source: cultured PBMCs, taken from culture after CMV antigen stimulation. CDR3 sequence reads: CASKGTSGSTGELFF. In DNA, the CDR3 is TGTGCCAGCAAAGGGACTAGCGGGAGTACCGGGGAGCTGTTTTTT.